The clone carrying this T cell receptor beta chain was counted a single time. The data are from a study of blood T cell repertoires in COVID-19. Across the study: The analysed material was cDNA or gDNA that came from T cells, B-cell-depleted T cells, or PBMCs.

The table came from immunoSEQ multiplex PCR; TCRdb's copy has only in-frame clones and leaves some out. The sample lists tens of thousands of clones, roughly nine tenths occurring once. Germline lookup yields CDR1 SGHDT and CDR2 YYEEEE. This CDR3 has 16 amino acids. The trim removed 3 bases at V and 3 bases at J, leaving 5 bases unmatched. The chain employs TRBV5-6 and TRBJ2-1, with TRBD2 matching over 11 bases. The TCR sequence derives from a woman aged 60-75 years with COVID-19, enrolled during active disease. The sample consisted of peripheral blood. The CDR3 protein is CASSSGLAVLYNEQFF. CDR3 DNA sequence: TGTGCCAGCAGCTCGGGACTAGCGGTTCTCTACAATGAGCAGTTCTTC.